The rows below give T cell receptor beta chains drawn from one sample of a study of shared clonotypes between healthy human individuals. The method was immunoSEQ multiplex PCR; TCRdb's version includes in-frame clones alone and lacks a portion of them. Among hundreds of thousands of clones listed, nearly 98% were seen once. Sequences were obtained from naive CD8+ T cells sorted from blood. Receptor source: a man between 25 and 39 years old in good health. The CDR3 runs from the conserved cysteine through the conserved F or W. A D gene is named only where the DNA matches it firmly. Size is stated for part of the rows, as once, few or many counts, or as a class when the clone is expanded.

TRBV4-1	TRBD2	TRBJ2-2	-	CASSLRTSGNTGELFF	TGCGCCAGCAGCCTCCGGACTAGCGGGAACACCGGGGAGCTGTTTTTT
TRBV13	TRBD2	TRBJ2-1	-	CASSKPGTSVHEQFF	TGTGCCAGCAGCAAACCGGGGACTAGTGTCCATGAGCAGTTCTTC
TRBV28	-	TRBJ2-7	-	CASRAGHNYEQYF	TGTGCCAGCAGGGCGGGACACAACTACGAGCAGTACTTC
TRBV28	TRBD1	TRBJ2-3	-	CASSLGTGITDTQYF	TGTGCCAGCAGTCTCGGGACAGGGATCACAGATACGCAGTATTTT
TRBV2	-	TRBJ2-7	-	CASSPGSRSYEQYF	TGTGCCAGCAGTCCAGGGTCTCGTTCCTACGAGCAGTACTTC
TRBV9	TRBD1	TRBJ2-1	-	CASSVVVQGAYNEQFF	TGTGCCAGCAGCGTAGTAGTACAGGGGGCTTACAATGAGCAGTTCTTC
TRBV2	-	TRBJ1-1	-	CASKDRGGGTEAFF	TGTGCCAGCAAAGACAGAGGCGGGGGCACTGAAGCTTTCTTT
TRBV7-8	-	TRBJ2-5	-	CASRNRVQETQYF	TGTGCCAGCAGGAACAGGGTCCAAGAGACCCAGTACTTC
TRBV5-4	-	TRBJ2-7	-	CAEMDSTFPYEQYF	TGTGCCGAGATGGACAGTACATTTCCCTACGAGCAGTACTTC
TRBV5-1	TRBD2	TRBJ2-7	-	CASSLEGTSGVYYEQYF	TGCGCCAGCAGCTTGGAGGGGACTAGCGGAGTATACTACGAGCAGTACTTC
TRBV6-1	-	TRBJ2-2	-	CASSEASLGAGELFF	TGTGCCAGCAGTGAAGCGAGTCTCGGGGCCGGGGAGCTGTTTTTT
TRBV13	TRBD2	TRBJ2-1	-	CASSLAEASGLAGGNEQFF	TGTGCCAGCAGCTTAGCAGAAGCAAGTGGACTAGCGGGAGGGAATGAGCAGTTCTTC
TRBV27	-	TRBJ1-2	-	CASSPTRVSRSYTF	TGTGCCAGCAGCCCCACCAGGGTCTCTAGGAGCTACACCTTC
TRBV7-8	-	TRBJ2-5	once	CASSSVIGQQETQYF	TGTGCCAGCAGCTCGGTAATTGGACAGCAAGAGACCCAGTACTTC
TRBV14	-	TRBJ2-2	once	CASSLRSTSPGELFF	TGTGCCAGCAGCCTCCGATCGACTAGTCCCGGGGAGCTGTTTTTT
TRBV27	-	TRBJ2-2	-	CASSPIGLTNTGELFF	TGTGCCAGCAGTCCAATAGGCCTTACGAACACCGGGGAGCTGTTTTTT
TRBV7-9	-	TRBJ2-7	-	CASSLYGRTYEQYF	TGTGCCAGCAGCTTATACGGGAGAACCTACGAGCAGTACTTC
TRBV12-2	-	TRBJ1-2	-	CASRFAACHKGTTPMDYGYTF	TGTGCAAGTCGCTTTGCCGCATGTCACAAGGGGACAACGCCAATGGACTATGGCTACACCTTC
TRBV15	-	TRBJ2-2	-	CATSRVGSGIGELFF	TGTGCCACCAGCAGAGTCGGTTCGGGGATCGGGGAGCTGTTTTTT
TRBV6-1	-	TRBJ2-7	-	CASPGGVVHEQYF	TGTGCCAGCCCCGGCGGCGTTGTGCACGAGCAGTACTTC
TRBV29-1	-	TRBJ2-5	-	CSVEDGQAYETQYF	TGCAGCGTTGAAGATGGTCAGGCTTATGAGACCCAGTACTTC
TRBV27	TRBD1	TRBJ2-7	-	CASSSTGASYEQYF	TGTGCCAGCAGTTCGACAGGGGCGTCGTACGAGCAGTACTTC
TRBV9	TRBD2	TRBJ2-3	-	CATGVSGSRTDTQYF	TGTGCCACCGGGGTTAGCGGGAGCCGTACAGATACGCAGTATTTT
TRBV9	-	TRBJ2-2	-	CASSVGRGALPGELFF	TGTGCCAGCAGCGTAGGCCGCGGGGCCCTACCCGGGGAGCTGTTTTTT
TRBV7-9	TRBD1	TRBJ2-7	-	CASSPPRGTGGYEQYF	TGTGCCAGCAGCCCCCCGCGAGGTACAGGGGGATACGAGCAGTACTTC
TRBV7-9	TRBD2	TRBJ2-7	-	CASSLGTSGNEQYF	TGTGCCAGCAGCTTAGGGACTAGCGGTAACGAGCAGTACTTC
TRBV18	-	TRBJ2-5	-	CASSPASAVGETQYF	TGTGCCAGCTCACCGGCATCTGCTGTGGGAGAGACCCAGTACTTC
TRBV9	-	TRBJ2-1	-	CASSVGRRAYNEQFF	TGTGCCAGCAGCGTAGGTCGTAGGGCCTACAATGAGCAGTTCTTC
TRBV15	TRBD2	TRBJ2-3	-	CATSAQLAGGADTQYF	TGTGCCACCAGCGCACAACTAGCGGGAGGCGCAGATACGCAGTATTTT
TRBV14	-	TRBJ2-4	once	CASSQREDKNIQYF	TGTGCCAGCAGCCAAAGGGAGGACAAAAACATTCAGTACTTC
TRBV30	TRBD1	TRBJ1-2	-	CAWRIQGGKDGYTF	TGTGCCTGGAGGATACAGGGGGGAAAGGATGGCTACACCTTC
TRBV6-5	-	TRBJ1-2	-	CASSYRRDYGYTF	TGTGCCAGCAGTTACAGAAGGGACTATGGCTACACCTTC
TRBV18	TRBD1	TRBJ1-2	-	CASSATDTGGRGGYTF	TGTGCCAGCTCAGCCACAGATACAGGGGGGAGAGGAGGCTACACCTTC